These T cell receptor beta chains were read from a single sample in a study of blood T cell repertoires in COVID-19. This table comes from immunoSEQ multiplex PCR, and its TCRdb copy is limited to in-frame clones, with some not included. The data hold approximately 230,000 clones, with 86% observed a single time. The sample taken for sequencing was peripheral blood. Receptors were obtained from a man aged 25 to 45 who had recovered from COVID-19. Each CDR3 is given with its conserved first and last residue. A D gene is named only where the DNA matches it firmly. Some rows mark clone size as missing; the rest say once, few, many or name a class of expanded clone.

D gene | J gene | V gene | clone size | CDR3 protein | CDR3 DNA
TRBD1 | TRBJ1-3 | TRBV3-1/TRBV3-2 | . | CASSPRDRGNTIYF | TGTGCCAGCAGCCCTAGGGACAGGGGAAACACCATATATTTT
TRBD1 | TRBJ1-2 | TRBV5-1 | . | CASSFLVGQGAVYTF | TGCGCCAGCAGTTTTCTAGTCGGACAGGGTGCGGTCTACACCTTC
TRBD2 | TRBJ2-1 | TRBV2 | . | CASSPSGGVYNEQFF | TGTGCCAGCAGCCCCAGCGGGGGGGTATACAATGAGCAGTTCTTC
TRBD1 | TRBJ1-6 | TRBV3-1/TRBV3-2 | once | CASSLGTVEPGYNSPLHF | TGTGCCAGCAGCCTCGGGACAGTGGAGCCTGGGTATAATTCACCCCTCCACTTT
. | TRBJ2-7 | TRBV3-1/TRBV3-2 | once | CASGAYEQYF | TGTGCCAGCGGGGCGTACGAGCAGTACTTC
. | TRBJ2-5 | TRBV7-6 | . | CASRETARSQETQYF | TGTGCCAGCAGAGAAACAGCACGGTCACAAGAGACCCAGTACTTC
. | TRBJ2-7 | TRBV6-4 | . | CASSDGIPEEQYF | TGTGCCAGCAGTGATGGTATTCCCGAGGAGCAGTACTTC
. | TRBJ2-1 | TRBV25-1 | . | CASSEFPGDTYNEQFF | TGTGCCAGCAGTGAATTCCCCGGGGATACCTACAATGAGCAGTTCTTC
. | TRBJ2-2 | TRBV3-1/TRBV3-2 | once | CASRQGRTGELFF | TGTGCCAGCAGACAGGGAAGGACCGGGGAGCTGTTTTTT
. | TRBJ1-6 | TRBV27 | . | CASSVPPGGSFNSPLHF | TGTGCCAGCAGTGTACCTCCGGGGGGGTCATTTAATTCACCCCTCCACTTT
. | TRBJ1-2 | TRBV2 | . | CASTGVGASGYGYTF | TGTGCCAGCACCGGCGTGGGGGCTTCGGGATATGGCTACACCTTC
TRBD1 | TRBJ2-3 | TRBV6-1 | . | CASSEGQGAGTDTQYF | TGTGCCAGCAGTGAGGGACAGGGGGCAGGCACAGATACGCAGTATTTT
. | TRBJ2-2 | TRBV21-1 | . | CASSNPPHEDLGLAPNTGELFF | TGTGCCAGCAGCAACCCGCCGCACGAAGATCTGGGACTAGCTCCGAACACCGGGGAGCTGTTTTTT
. | TRBJ1-4 | TRBV11-2 | . | CASSLGRGTGDEKLFF | TGTGCCAGCAGCCTAGGACGAGGGACTGGTGATGAAAAACTGTTTTTT
TRBD1 | TRBJ1-2 | TRBV7-2 | . | CASSFGQGSGYTF | TGTGCCAGCAGCTTCGGACAGGGGAGCGGCTACACCTTC
TRBD2 | TRBJ2-1 | TRBV10-1 | . | CASSGGLAGPGGPGYNEQFF | TGCGCCAGCAGTGGGGGACTAGCGGGGCCCGGCGGTCCAGGATACAATGAGCAGTTCTTC
. | TRBJ1-2 | TRBV5-1 | . | CASSTRSGNYGYTF | TGCGCCAGCAGCACCCGGTCAGGGAACTATGGCTACACCTTC
. | TRBJ1-2 | TRBV5-4 | . | CASSPAESPYGYTF | TGTGCCAGCAGCCCCGCGGAGTCCCCCTATGGCTACACCTTC
TRBD1 | TRBJ2-7 | TRBV6-4 | . | CASSPLGQGGEQYF | TGTGCCAGCAGCCCCCTGGGACAGGGAGGCGAGCAGTACTTC
TRBD1 | TRBJ1-1 | TRBV3-1/TRBV3-2 | . | CASSNRGKENTEAFF | TGTGCCAGCAGCAACAGGGGGAAAGAGAACACTGAAGCTTTCTTT
. | TRBJ1-2 | TRBV14 | . | CASSRPGGDYGYTF | TGTGCCAGCAGCCGACCCGGGGGGGACTATGGCTACACCTTC
. | TRBJ1-2 | TRBV16 | . | CASSQRGYAGGYTF | TGTGCCAGCAGCCAAAGGGGATATGCTGGCGGCTACACCTTC
. | TRBJ2-7 | TRBV5-1 | . | CASSWLGPGSYEQYF | TGCGCCAGCAGCTGGTTAGGTCCCGGGTCCTACGAGCAGTACTTC
TRBD1 | TRBJ1-1 | TRBV6-2/TRBV6-3 | . | CASSYGQGGTEAFF | TGTGCCAGCAGTTATGGACAGGGCGGCACTGAAGCTTTCTTT
. | TRBJ1-5 | TRBV6-5 | . | CASSYLRPGGPQHF | TGTGCCAGCAGTTATCTCAGGCCCGGGGGGCCCCAGCATTTT
TRBD1 | TRBJ1-2 | TRBV19 | once | CASSNRDRLYGYTF | TGTGCCAGTAGTAACCGGGACAGGCTCTATGGCTACACCTTC